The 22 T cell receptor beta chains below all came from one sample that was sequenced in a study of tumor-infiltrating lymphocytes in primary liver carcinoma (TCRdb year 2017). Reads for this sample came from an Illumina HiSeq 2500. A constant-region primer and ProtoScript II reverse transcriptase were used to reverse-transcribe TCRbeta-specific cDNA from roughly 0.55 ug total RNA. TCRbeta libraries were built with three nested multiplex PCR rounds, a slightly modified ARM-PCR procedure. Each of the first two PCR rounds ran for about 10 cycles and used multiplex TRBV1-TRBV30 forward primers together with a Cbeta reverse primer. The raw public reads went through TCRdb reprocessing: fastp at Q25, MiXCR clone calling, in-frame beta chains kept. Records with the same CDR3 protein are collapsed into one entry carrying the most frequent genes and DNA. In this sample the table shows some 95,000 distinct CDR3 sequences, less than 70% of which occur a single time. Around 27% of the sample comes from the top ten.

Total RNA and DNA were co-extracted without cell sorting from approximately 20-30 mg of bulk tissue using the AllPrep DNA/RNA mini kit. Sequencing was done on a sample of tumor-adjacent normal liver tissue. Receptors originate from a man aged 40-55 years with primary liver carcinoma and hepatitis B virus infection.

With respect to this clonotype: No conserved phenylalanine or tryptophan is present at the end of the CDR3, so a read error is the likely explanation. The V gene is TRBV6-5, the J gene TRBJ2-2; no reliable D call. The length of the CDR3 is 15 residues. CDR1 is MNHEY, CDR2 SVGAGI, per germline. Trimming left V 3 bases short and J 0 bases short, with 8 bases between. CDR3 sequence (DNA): TGTGCCAGCAGTTATGAGATAGCGAACACCGGGGAGCTGTTTTTA. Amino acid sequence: CASSYEIANTGELFL.

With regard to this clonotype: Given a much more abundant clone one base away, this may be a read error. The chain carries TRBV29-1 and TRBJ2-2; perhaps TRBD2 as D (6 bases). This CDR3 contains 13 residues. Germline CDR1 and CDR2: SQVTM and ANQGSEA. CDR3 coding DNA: TGCAGCGTCAAGACACGGAACACCGGGGGGCTGTTTTTT. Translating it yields CSVKTRNTGGLFF.

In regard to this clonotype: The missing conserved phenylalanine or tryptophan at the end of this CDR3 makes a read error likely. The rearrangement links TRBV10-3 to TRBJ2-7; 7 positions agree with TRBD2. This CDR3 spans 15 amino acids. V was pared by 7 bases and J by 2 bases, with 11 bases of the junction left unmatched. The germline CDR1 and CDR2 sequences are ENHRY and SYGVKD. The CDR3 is CAITIGASGTYEQYL. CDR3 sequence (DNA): TGTGCCATCACCATTGGGGCTAGCGGCACCTACGAGCAGTACTTG.

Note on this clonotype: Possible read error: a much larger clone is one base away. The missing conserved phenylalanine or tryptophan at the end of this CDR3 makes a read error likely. The CDR3 region is CASSLMADQPQHL. The CDR3 DNA sequence: TGTGCCAGCAGTTTAATGGCAGACCAGCCCCAGCATCTT. The chain employs TRBV12-3 or TRBV12-4 and TRBJ1-5; no definite D call. V lost 2 bases, J lost 7 bases, and 9 bases lay in between. The CDR3 runs 13 residues.

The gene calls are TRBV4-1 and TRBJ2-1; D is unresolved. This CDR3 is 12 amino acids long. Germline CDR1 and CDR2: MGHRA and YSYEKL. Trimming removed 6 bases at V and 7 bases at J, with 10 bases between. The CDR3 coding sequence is TGCGCCAGCAGTCATGAGAGAAATGAGCAGTTCTTC. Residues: CASSHERNEQFF.

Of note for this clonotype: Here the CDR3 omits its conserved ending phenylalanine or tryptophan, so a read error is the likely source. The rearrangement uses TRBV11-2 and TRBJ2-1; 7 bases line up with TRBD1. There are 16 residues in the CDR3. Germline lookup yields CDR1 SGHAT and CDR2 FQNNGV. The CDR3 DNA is TGTGCCGGCAGCGACCCGACAGGGCCCAGGGGCGATGAGCAGTTCATC. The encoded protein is CAGSDPTGPRGDEQFI.

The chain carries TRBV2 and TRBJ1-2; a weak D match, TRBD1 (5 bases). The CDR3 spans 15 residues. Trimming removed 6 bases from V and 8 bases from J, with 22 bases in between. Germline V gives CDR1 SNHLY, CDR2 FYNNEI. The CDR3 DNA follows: TGTGCCAGCAGGAAATCTCCGGGACCAAAGTGGGGCTACACCTTC. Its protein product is CASRKSPGPKWGYTF.

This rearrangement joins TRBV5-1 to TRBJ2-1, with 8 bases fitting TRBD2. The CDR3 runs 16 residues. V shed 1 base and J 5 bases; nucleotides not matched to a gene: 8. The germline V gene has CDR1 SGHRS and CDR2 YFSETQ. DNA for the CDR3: TGCGCCAGCAGCTTGACGGGAGGGAATGTAAACAATGAGCAGTTCTTC. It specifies CASSLTGGNVNNEQFF.

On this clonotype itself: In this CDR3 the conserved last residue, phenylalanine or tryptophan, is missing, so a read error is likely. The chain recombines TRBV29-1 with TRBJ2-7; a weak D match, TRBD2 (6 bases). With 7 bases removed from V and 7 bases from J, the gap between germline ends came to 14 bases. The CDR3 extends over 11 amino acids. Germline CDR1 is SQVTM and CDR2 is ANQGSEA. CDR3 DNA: TGCAGCGGACTAGTGCTTGGGGAGCAGTACCTC. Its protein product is CSGLVLGEQYL.

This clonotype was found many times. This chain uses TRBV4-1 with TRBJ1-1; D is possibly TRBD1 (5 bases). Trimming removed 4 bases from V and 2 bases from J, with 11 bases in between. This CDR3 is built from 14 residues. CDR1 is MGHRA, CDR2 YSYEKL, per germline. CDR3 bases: TGCGCCAGCAGCCTCTCCGGGACCAACACTGAAGCTTTCTTT. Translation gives CASSLSGTNTEAFF.

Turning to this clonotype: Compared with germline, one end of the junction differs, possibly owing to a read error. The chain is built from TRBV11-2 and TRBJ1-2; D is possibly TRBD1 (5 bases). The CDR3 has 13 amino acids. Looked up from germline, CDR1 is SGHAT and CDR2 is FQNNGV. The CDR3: CASSVTGDYGYAF. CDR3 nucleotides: TGTGCCAGCAGCGTAACAGGAGACTATGGCTACGCATTC.

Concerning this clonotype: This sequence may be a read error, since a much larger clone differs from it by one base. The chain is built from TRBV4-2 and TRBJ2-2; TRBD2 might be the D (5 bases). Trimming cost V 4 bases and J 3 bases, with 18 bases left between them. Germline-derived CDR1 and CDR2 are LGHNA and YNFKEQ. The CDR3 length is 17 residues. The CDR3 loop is CASSPDGLAKDTGELFF. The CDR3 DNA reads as TGTGCCAGCAGCCCCGATGGTTTAGCGAAAGACACCGGGGAGCTGTTTTTT.

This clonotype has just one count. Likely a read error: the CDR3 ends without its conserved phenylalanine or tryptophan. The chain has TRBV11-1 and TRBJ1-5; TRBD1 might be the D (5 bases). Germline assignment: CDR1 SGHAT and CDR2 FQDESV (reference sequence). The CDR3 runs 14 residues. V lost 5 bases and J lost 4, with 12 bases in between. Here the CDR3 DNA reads TGTGCCAGCAGCAGGACAAGTACGAATCAGCCCCAGCATTCT. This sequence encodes CASSRTSTNQPQHS.

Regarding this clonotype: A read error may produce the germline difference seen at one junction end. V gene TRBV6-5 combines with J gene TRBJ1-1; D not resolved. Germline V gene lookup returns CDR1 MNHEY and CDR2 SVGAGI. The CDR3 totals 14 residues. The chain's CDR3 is CASRWLEANTEAFF. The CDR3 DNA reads TGTGCCAGCAGGTGGCTGGAAGCGAACACTGAAGCCTTCTTT.

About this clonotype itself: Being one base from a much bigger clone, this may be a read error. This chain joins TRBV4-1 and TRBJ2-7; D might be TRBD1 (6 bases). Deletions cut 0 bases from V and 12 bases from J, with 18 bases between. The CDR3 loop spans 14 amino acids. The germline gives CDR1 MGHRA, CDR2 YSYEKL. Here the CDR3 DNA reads TGCGCCAGCAGCCAAGATACAGGGCTCCAGATCCTGTACTTC. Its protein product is CASSQDTGLQILYF.

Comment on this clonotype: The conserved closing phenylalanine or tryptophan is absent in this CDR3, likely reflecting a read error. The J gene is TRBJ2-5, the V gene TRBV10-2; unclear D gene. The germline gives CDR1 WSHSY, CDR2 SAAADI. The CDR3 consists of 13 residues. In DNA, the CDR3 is TGCGCCAGCAGTGAGGCAAGGTCGGAGACTCAGTACTTA. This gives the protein CASSEARSETQYL.

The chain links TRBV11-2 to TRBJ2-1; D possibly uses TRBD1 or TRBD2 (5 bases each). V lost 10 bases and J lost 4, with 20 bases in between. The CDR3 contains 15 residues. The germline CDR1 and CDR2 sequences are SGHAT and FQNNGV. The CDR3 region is CANSSGTGSYNEQFF. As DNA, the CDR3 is TGTGCCAACAGTTCAGGGACGGGCAGTTACAATGAGCAGTTCTTC.

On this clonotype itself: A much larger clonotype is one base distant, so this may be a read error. The CDR3 protein is CASSPGLAGEEQFF. CDR3 bases: TGTGCCAGCAGCCCAGGACTAGCGGGAGAGGAGCAGTTCTTC. V and J are TRBV5-6 and TRBJ2-1; 13 positions match TRBD2. V lost 4 bases and J lost 10; bases outside the gene matches: 5. Germline CDR1 is SGHDT and CDR2 is YYEEEE. There are 14 residues in the CDR3.

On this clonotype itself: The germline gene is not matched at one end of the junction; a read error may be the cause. The CDR3 nucleotides are TGTGCCAGCAGCTTATCTGGGCTAGCGGGGTACAATGTGCAGTTCTTC. Protein: CASSLSGLAGYNVQFF. The chain employs TRBV7-8 and TRBJ2-1; 9 bases agree with TRBD2. CDR1 and CDR2 from the germline V gene are SGHVS and FQNEAQ. The CDR3 runs to 16 residues.

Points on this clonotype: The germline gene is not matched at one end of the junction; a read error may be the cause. Here the CDR3 reads CASCLAPVLSNTRELFF. CDR3 coding DNA: TGTGCCAGCTGCTTAGCGCCAGTGCTTTCGAACACCAGGGAGCTGTTTTTT. The chain combines TRBV11-1 with TRBJ2-2; tentative D call: TRBD2 (5 bases). From germline, CDR1 is SGHAT and CDR2 FQDESV (reference sequence). CDR3 length: 17 amino acids.

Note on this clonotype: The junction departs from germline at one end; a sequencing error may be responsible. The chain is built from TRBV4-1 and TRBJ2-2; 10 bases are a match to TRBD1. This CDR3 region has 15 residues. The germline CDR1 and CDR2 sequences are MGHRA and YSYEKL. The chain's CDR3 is CASSRGQGSTGEPFF. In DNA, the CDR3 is TGCGCCAGCAGTCGGGGACAGGGGAGCACCGGGGAGCCGTTTTTT.

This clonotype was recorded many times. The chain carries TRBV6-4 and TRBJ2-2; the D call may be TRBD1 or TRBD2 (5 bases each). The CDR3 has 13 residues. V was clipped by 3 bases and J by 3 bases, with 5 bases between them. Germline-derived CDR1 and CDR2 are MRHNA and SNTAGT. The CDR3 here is CASSEGDTGELFF. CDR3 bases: TGTGCCAGCAGTGAGGGGGACACCGGGGAGCTGTTTTTT.